One T cell receptor (beta chain) is described in this entry. CDR3 length: 18 residues. Germline lookup yields CDR1 SNHLY and CDR2 FYNNEI. The V and J ends lost 6 bases and 6 bases, in that order; junction bases with no gene match: 18. The sample comes from a study of T cell changes during pregnancy in multiple sclerosis. Data came from immunoSEQ multiplex PCR; TCRdb stores just in-frame clones and leaves some out. The table shows 35,000 to 50,000 clones, with around 89% occurring only once. The receptor was isolated from a female donor with multiple sclerosis, enrolled in a pregnancy study. V gene TRBV2 combines with J gene TRBJ2-7, with TRBD1 matching 12 bases. Source: CD4+ T cells from peripheral blood mononuclear cells, taken after pregnancy. Here the CDR3 DNA reads TGTGCCAGCAGCGTCCGGGACAGGGGGCTCAGATCGGGTTCCGAGCAGTACTTC. Its protein product is CASSVRDRGLRSGSEQYF.